This T cell receptor beta chain was found in a study of T cell responses to AZD1222 COVID-19 vaccine. Study-wide points: At 160-218 and 743-854, vaccine-associated CD4 TCRs were dominant, and they spanned spike. Spike-specific TCRs gained breadth and depth after people received two AZD1222 doses. Only after the peak T cell response were repertoires sampled.

A remark on this clone: What it recognizes is unknown.

Germline V lookup: CDR1 MNHEY, CDR2 SVGAGI. Trimming cost V 6 bases and J 0 bases, with 11 bases left between them. The CDR3 spans 14 residues. Here immunoSEQ multiplex PCR was the method, and the copy in TCRdb shows in-frame clones only, minus some. The table includes tens of thousands of clones, about 86% detected once. The sample here was peripheral blood, taken on day 0 of AZD1222 vaccination. This chain links TRBV6-5 with TRBJ1-1; D is uncertain. This TCR was sampled from an adult in good health. DNA for the CDR3: TGTGCCAGCAGCCGGGGTAAGCTGAACACTGAAGCTTTCTTT. Encoded protein: CASSRGKLNTEAFF.